This T cell receptor (beta chain) stems from a study of CD8+ T cells in alopecia areata (dated by TCRdb to the late 2010s). Regarding the study in general: The treated patients took part in an open-label pilot trial in which moderate-to-severe alopecia areata was treated with oral tofacitinib at 5 to 10 mg twice daily. Amplification of TCRbeta CDR3 regions was done by immunoSEQ multiplex PCR using 35 Vbeta forward primers and 13 Jbeta reverse primers. RNA was extracted with the PAXgene miRNA kit for fixed scalp, the miRNeasy kit for PBMCs, and the RNeasy kit for mouse skin. Biopsies were taken from tofacitinib-treated patients at baseline and at 4 and 24 weeks of treatment, and a later scalp biopsy was taken in several of the tofacitinib-treated patients. Scalp clonality was compared among normal scalp (n=4), patchy alopecia areata scalp (n=8), and alopecia totalis/universalis scalp (n=8). Patients received tofacitinib for 6 to 18 months and were then followed off drug for 6 months to check for delayed response and recurrence. On the human side, TCRbeta sequencing was run on scalp tissue and on sorted CD4+ and CD8+ peripheral blood T cells from healthy controls and from alopecia areata patients with either patchy or totalis/universalis disease. High-throughput TCRbeta sequencing was used to examine T cell clonal expansion in alopecia areata in both the C3H/HeJ mouse model and human patients.

Counted from cysteine to phenylalanine, this CDR3 has 13 amino acids. Only CDR3 DNA remains: 39 bases, in frame from the first base. The CDR1 and CDR2 encoded by the germline V gene are MNHEY and SVGAGI. V is cut by 5 bases and J by 2 bases, and the space between the germline ends is 7 bases. The library came from the immunoSEQ multiplex PCR assay. RNA was extracted from all samples and reverse transcribed into cDNA, which served as template for TCR sequencing. First-strand cDNA was synthesized using SuperScript III with a 2:1 mix of oligo-dT and random hexamers. A synthetic immune receptor repertoire was used to gauge amplification bias, and whatever bias remained was removed computationally. The paper's processing steps were these. Raw reads were preprocessed to remove errors, and CDR3 was defined according to IMGT conventions as the region from the conserved cysteine to phenylalanine. Clonality was calculated as 1 minus Shannon entropy normalized by log2 of the number of productive unique TCRs. Whether scalp clones were CD4 or CD8 was inferred by matching scalp TCRbeta sequences against CD4 and CD8 repertoires sorted from blood. TCRdb provides this immuneACCESS table in a form limited to in-frame rearrangements. Some clones are lacking; in checked studies, under half of them reflect an unresolved V gene, and why the rest are absent is not known. That table is the source of V, J and clone size, and D and trimming were worked out from the DNA. A total of 180,000 or so clones appear in this sample, roughly 65% of them only once. More than 1.5% of the sample is in the top ten clones.

The full study reports these points: Compared with normal scalp, lesional scalp had higher clonality and more expanded CD8+ clones, particularly in alopecia totalis/universalis, a pattern that suggests antigenic drive. Shared TCR sequences between patients were less evident than in mice, which may be partly attributable to HLA diversity in the patient population. Unlike mouse skin, which is dominated by gammadelta T cells, normal human skin has resident alphabeta T cells that are also sequenced, and this complicates analysis of the scalp TCR repertoire.

This specimen's time point label, interpreted: baseline before oral tofacitinib. Lesional scalp punch biopsies and peripheral blood were collected from alopecia areata patients. PBMCs were isolated by density centrifugation and stained for CD3, CD4 and CD8, after which CD4+ and CD8+ T cells were sorted on a FACSAria. Concerning this clone itself: Its recognized antigen is unknown. Base qualities are not provided; no much larger clone lies one nucleotide away.

Rearrangement joined TRBV6-5 to TRBJ1-5; TRBD1 is a possible D gene, resting on 6 matching bases. Sequences were derived from CD4+ T cells sorted from blood, sampled at week 0. This receptor was obtained from a human donor with alopecia areata. The CDR3 is CASSRQGNQPQHF. The DNA sequence reads TGTGCCAGCAGTCGACAGGGCAATCAGCCCCAGCATTTT.